This entry features one T cell receptor (beta chain) sequence. These data belong to a study of blood T cell repertoires in COVID-19. Study summary: The United States, Italy and Spain provided the acute and convalescent COVID-19 samples. The analysed material was cDNA or gDNA that came from T cells, B-cell-depleted T cells, or PBMCs.

The CDR3 has 13 residues. Trimming removed 7 bases at V and 4 bases at J, with 13 bases between. Looked up from germline, CDR1 is SNHLY and CDR2 is FYNNEI. Per the original methods: The authors estimated nucleated cell counts from reference gene primer amplification. Sequencing was performed with immunoSEQ multiplex PCR; in TCRdb, only in-frame clones are kept and a portion is missing. V and J calls plus clone size are reproduced from that table; the DNA served to infer D and trimming. The repertoire includes about 87,000 clones, approximately 85% of them detected once, and approximately 3% sits in the top ten. Seattle patients were enrolled during active infection and followed longitudinally.

The chain joins TRBV2 to TRBJ1-1; D is perhaps TRBD1 (5 bases). The TCR sequence derives from an elderly woman with COVID-19, enrolled during active disease. The sample taken for sequencing was peripheral blood. The CDR3 sequence is CASTEGWGTEAFF. The CDR3 nucleotides are TGTGCCAGCACGGAGGGGTGGGGCACTGAAGCTTTCTTT.